The next 20 T cell receptor beta chains were all read from a single sample in a study of blood T cell repertoires in COVID-19. Some clones are missing from TCRdb's copy, which holds only in-frame ones; the method was immunoSEQ multiplex PCR. Counted here are more than 200,000 clones, 84% occurring once; the ten biggest clones make up under 5.5%. Sequencing was carried out using peripheral blood. These receptor sequences come from a man between 60 and 75 years old with acute or convalescent COVID-19.

V usage is TRBV24-1 and J usage is TRBJ2-2; possibly TRBD2 for D (6 bases). Germline CDR1 KGHDR, CDR2 SFDVKD. The CDR3 sequence is 14 residues long. Deletions cut 2 bases from V and 4 bases from J, with 7 bases between. DNA of the CDR3: TGTGCCACCAGTGATTCGGGGGTCACCGGGGAGCTGTTTTTT. Its protein is CATSDSGVTGELFF.

In DNA form, the CDR3 reads TGCGCCAGCAGCGCAACAGGGGGAGGTACTGAAGCTTTCTTT. Its translation is CASSATGGGTEAFF. The chain links TRBV5-1 to TRBJ1-1; the match to TRBD1 covers 8 bases. This CDR3 is 14 amino acids long. Unmatched junction bases numbered 7, after V lost 4 bases and J lost 5 bases. CDR1 and CDR2 (germline): SGHRS, YFSETQ.

The genes are TRBV19 and TRBJ1-1; D remains ambiguous. Trimming shortened V by 6 bases and J by 5 bases, and 13 bases separated the two germline ends. CDR1 LNHDA and CDR2 SQIVND come from the germline V gene (reference sequence). The CDR3 covers 13 residues. The CDR3 spells CASSQRGGTEAFF. CDR3 bases: TGTGCCAGTAGCCAACGGGGTGGGACTGAAGCTTTCTTT. Together with reference TRBV19 and TRBJ1-1, the CDR3 gives the full variable domain: DGGITQSPKYLFRKEGQNVTLSCEQNLNHDAMYWYRQDPGQGLRLIYYSQIVNDFQKGDIAEGYSVSREKKESFPLTVTSAQKNPTAFYLCASSQRGGTEAFFGQGTRLTVV.

This clone was seen a few times. The V gene is TRBV7-6, the J gene TRBJ2-7, with a possible D match to TRBD1 (6 bases). The germline V gene has CDR1 SGHVS and CDR2 FNYEAQ. The CDR3 consists of 14 residues. V lost 0 bases and J 3 bases, leaving 9 bases between the germline ends. CDR3 DNA: TGTGCCAGCAGCTTAGCGGACAGCTACTACGAGCAGTACTTC. Translated: CASSLADSYYEQYF.

The CDR3: CASSPGQMETQYF. The CDR3 DNA follows: TGCGCCAGCAGCCCGGGACAGATGGAGACCCAGTACTTC. The gene calls are TRBV5-1 and TRBJ2-5, with 7 positions matching TRBD1. This CDR3 contains 13 residues. Germline V gene lookup returns CDR1 SGHRS and CDR2 YFSETQ. V lost 4 bases to trimming and J lost 5 bases; unmatched junction nucleotides: 5.

The rearrangement joins TRBV3-1 (or the pseudogene TRBV3-2) to TRBJ2-5, with TRBD2 identical over 10 bases. The J segment lost 7 bases and the V segment lost 1 base, leaving 12 bases of the junction unmatched. The CDR3 has 17 residues. CDR1 and CDR2 (germline): LGHDT, YNNKEL (reference sequence). As DNA, the CDR3 is TGTGCCAGCAGCCAAGGGTACCTAGCGGGGGTCCCGGGGACCCAGTACTTC. Protein sequence: CASSQGYLAGVPGTQYF.

This clone was detected once. The rearrangement uses TRBV29-1 and TRBJ1-5; 10 positions match TRBD1. The CDR3 extends over 14 amino acids. Losses at the gene ends were 4 bases for V and 7 bases for J; bases not matched to a gene: 7. Germline CDR1 and CDR2: SQVTM and ANQGSEA. The CDR3 spells CSVASGTGEQPQHF. CDR3 coding DNA: TGCAGCGTTGCTTCCGGGACAGGGGAGCAGCCCCAGCATTTT.

The chain links TRBV30 to TRBJ2-1; the match to TRBD2 covers 7 bases. CDR1 GTSNPN and CDR2 SVGIG come from the germline V gene (reference sequence). Trimming took 0 bases from V and 5 from J; bases not matched to a gene: 1. The length of the CDR3 is 13 residues. The CDR3 region has the DNA TGTGCCTGGAGTGTACGGGGGGACAATGAGCAGTTCTTC. It codes for CAWSVRGDNEQFF.

The rearrangement uses TRBV30 and TRBJ1-6; 7 positions match TRBD1. The CDR3 loop spans 15 amino acids. The V gene's germline CDR1 is GTSNPN and CDR2 SVGIG (reference sequence). The junction had 13 bases not matched to a gene; V was cut back by 0 bases and J by 14 bases. The CDR3 DNA reads as TGTGCCTGGAGTGTAAGGGGGCAGGGACAAGGGTCCCTCCACTTT. Protein product: CAWSVRGQGQGSLHF.

This clone was detected only a few times. The V and J genes are TRBV28 and TRBJ2-2; 7 bases fit TRBD1. CDR3 length: 16 amino acids. The germline CDR1 and CDR2 sequences are MDHEN and SYDVKM. Trimming removed 3 bases from V and 3 bases from J; junction bases left unmatched: 7. The DNA for the CDR3 is TGTGCCAGCAGTTTGGTGGACAGGCGATACACCGGGGAGCTGTTTTTT. Encoded protein: CASSLVDRRYTGELFF.

The chain couples TRBV7-2 to TRBJ2-2; 8 positions agree with TRBD1. Trimming at V came to 5 bases and at J to 2 bases, leaving 7 bases not matched to a gene. This CDR3 contains 16 residues. The germline V gene has CDR1 SGHTA and CDR2 FQGNSA. The CDR3 DNA reads as TGTGCCAGCAGCCCCCGGGACAGGCCAAACACCGGGGAGCTGTTTTTT. As protein: CASSPRDRPNTGELFF. The full variable domain, with the rest looked up from reference TRBV7-2 and TRBJ2-2, is GAGVSQSPSNKVTEKGKDVELRCDPISGHTALYWYRQSLGQGLEFLIYFQGNSAPDKSGLPSDRFSAERTGGSVSTLTIQRTQQEDSAVYLCASSPRDRPNTGELFFGEGSRLTVL.

The rearrangement uses TRBV9 and TRBJ2-1, with D unresolved. The V gene lost 4 bases and the J gene lost 2 bases, with 10 bases spanning the gap. The CDR3 is 14 residues long. The V gene's germline CDR1 is SGDLS and CDR2 YYNGEE. CDR3 protein: CASSFRLTYNEQFF. The CDR3 bases are TGTGCCAGCAGCTTCAGACTTACCTACAATGAGCAGTTCTTC.

This clone is a singleton in its sample. This chain connects TRBV3-1 (or the pseudogene TRBV3-2) to TRBJ2-3, with D perhaps TRBD2 (6 bases). CDR3 length: 13 amino acids. V lost 7 bases and J 5 bases, leaving 13 bases between the germline ends. Germline loops: CDR1 LGHDT, CDR2 YNNKEL (reference sequence). This CDR3 reads CASTISGGDTQYF. CDR3 bases: TGTGCCAGCACTATTTCCGGGGGAGATACGCAGTATTTT.

The rearrangement links TRBV18 to TRBJ2-7; TRBD2 matches 8 bases. Germline loops: CDR1 KGHSH, CDR2 LQKENI. The CDR3 runs to 15 residues. V lost 5 bases to trimming and J lost 2 bases; unmatched junction nucleotides: 8. The CDR3 region is CASSMAAGGTYEQYF. The CDR3 DNA follows: TGTGCCAGCTCAATGGCGGCGGGAGGTACCTACGAGCAGTACTTC.

The chain couples TRBV11-2 to TRBJ2-7; tentative D call: TRBD1 (5 bases). Trimming removed 0 bases at V and 4 bases at J, with 19 bases between. Germline V gives CDR1 SGHAT, CDR2 FQNNGV. This CDR3 contains 17 residues. CDR3 coding DNA: TGTGCCAGCAGCTTAGATTTGCAGGGCACTGTTTCATACGAGCAGTACTTC. Translated, it gives CASSLDLQGTVSYEQYF. Supplemented by reference TRBV11-2 and TRBJ2-7, the full variable domain reads EAGVAQSPRYKIIEKRQSVAFWCNPISGHATLYWYQQILGQGPKLLIQFQNNGVVDDSQLPKDRFSAERLKGVDSTLKIQPAKLEDSAVYLCASSLDLQGTVSYEQYFGPGTRLTVT.

The count of this clone is one. The rearrangement joins TRBV7-8 to TRBJ2-7; possibly TRBD1 for D (6 bases). Germline V gene sequence: CDR1 SGHVS, CDR2 FQNEAQ. This CDR3 comprises 16 residues. Trimming removed 1 base from V and 1 base from J, with 14 bases in between. This chain's CDR3 is CASSLGSGAISYEQYF. The CDR3 nucleotides read TGTGCCAGCAGCTTAGGATCAGGGGCCATATCCTACGAGCAGTACTTC. The complete variable domain, with remaining parts taken from reference TRBV7-8 and TRBJ2-7, reads GAGVSQSPRYKVAKRGQDVALRCDPISGHVSLFWYQQALGQGPEFLTYFQNEAQLDKSGLPSDRFFAERPEGSVSTLKIQRTQQEDSAVYLCASSLGSGAISYEQYFGPGTRLTVT.

The V and J genes are TRBV3-1 (or the pseudogene TRBV3-2) and TRBJ1-6; D remains unclear. Between the trimmed V and J ends, which lost 1 base and 3 bases, there was a span of 10 bases. CDR3 length equals 16 residues. Per germline, CDR1 LGHDT and CDR2 YNNKEL (reference sequence). CDR3 DNA: TGTGCCAGCAGCCAAGGTCTCTTAGTCTATAATTCACCCCTCCACTTT. This translates into CASSQGLLVYNSPLHF.

The rearrangement uses TRBV6-1 and TRBJ2-1; 9 bases align to TRBD2. V was clipped by 1 base and J by 2 bases; unmatched bases: 9. In germline, CDR1 is MNHNS, CDR2 SASEGT. This CDR3 has 18 amino acids. CDR3 residues: CASSEERGAGGPYNEQFF. The DNA of the CDR3 is TGTGCCAGCAGTGAAGAACGGGGAGCGGGAGGCCCCTACAATGAGCAGTTCTTC.

The CDR3 protein is CASSPAGTGELFF. The CDR3 region has the DNA TGCGCCAGCAGCCCAGCAGGGACCGGGGAGCTGTTTTTT. The chain recombines TRBV10-1 with TRBJ2-2, with D tentatively TRBD1 (5 bases). Germline V gene data show CDR1 as WNHNN and CDR2 as SYGVQD (reference sequence). The CDR3 totals 13 residues. With 6 bases removed from V and 5 bases from J, the gap between germline ends came to 10 bases.

The chain recombines TRBV11-1 with TRBJ2-5; D unresolved. Germline V CDR1 and CDR2: SGHAT, FQDESV (reference sequence). This CDR3 comprises 15 residues. With 5 bases removed from V and 1 base from J, the gap between germline ends came to 14 bases. The DNA of the CDR3 is TGTGCCAGCAGCCCTGGAGCGTCTCGCCAAGAGACCCAGTACTTC. It is translated as CASSPGASRQETQYF. Together with reference TRBV11-1 and TRBJ2-5, the CDR3 gives the full variable domain: EAEVAQSPRYKITEKSQAVAFWCDPISGHATLYWYRQILGQGPELLVQFQDESVVDDSQLPKDRFSAERLKGVDSTLKIQPAELGDSAMYLCASSPGASRQETQYFGPGTRLLVL.